Reported below is one T cell receptor beta chain. This clonotype was seen at least ten times. The antigen it recognizes is unknown. It has no much larger one-base neighbor in the sample; base qualities were not kept. All donors were healthy Caucasians. Three pairs of female monozygotic twins, all aged about 18 to 30 years, were included in the twin cohort. Positive isolation kits from Invitrogen were used to isolate the CD4+ and CD8+ T cell populations. The CDR3 contains 19 residues, cysteine and phenylalanine counted. The only DNA kept is the CDR3, 57 bases in frame from the first base. This sample was included in a study of identical twins (dated by TCRdb to about 2016). Regarding the study in general: TCR alpha and beta repertoires from monozygotic twins, unrelated adults of various ages and cord blood were deep-sequenced to test whether fetal clonotypes persist. Replicate twin experiments were performed at different times using different library preparation protocols to rule out contamination.

Study-level results and caveats: Because the same donors could not be followed over many years, conclusions were based on cross-sectional statistical analysis. Out-of-frame TCR alpha sharing in monozygotic twins was systematically underestimated by recombination models, whereas sharing between unrelated individuals was in agreement with the recombination models. Compared with coincidental sharing between unrelated individuals, an excess of low generation-probability sequences was observed among out-of-frame TCR alpha sequences shared between twins. Zero-insertion analyses could be partly confounded by invariant T cells such as MAIT and iNKT, though diverse VJ usage argued against such confounding for most clonotypes. Fewer insertions were carried by abundant cord blood beta clonotypes, a similar but weaker trend appeared in young adult naive repertoires, and no such trend appeared in memory repertoires. In beta out-of-frame sequences, excess twin sharing was weaker, because having fewer shared sequences lowered the signal-to-noise ratio.

Library prep was done by 5' RACE. Reads for this sample came from an Illumina HiSeq 2000. A universal primer binding site was added through template switching, and the final cDNA carried a unique molecular identifier so that TCR cDNA molecules could be counted accurately. Specific primers in the conserved constant-segment region were used to synthesize first-strand cDNA for the TCR alpha and beta chains. To control for contamination, every cDNA library was double barcoded, receiving both a SMART-Mk sample barcode and Illumina barcodes. TruSeq adapter sequences along with Illumina sample barcodes were introduced in two successive PCR steps. The Illumina HiSeq platform was used with custom primers to sequence TCR alpha and beta cDNA libraries. Per the authors' processing: MiGEC was used to process raw reads and extract unique molecular identifiers, and MiXCR was used to find CDR3 positions. Recombination models were inferred per individual with the repgenHMM and IGoR tools using an EM algorithm. Shared clonotype analysis was performed with the tcR package in R, normalizing sharing by the product of cloneset sizes. Out-of-frame nonproductive sequences were analyzed to study raw recombination free of thymic and clonal selection effects. Through fastp at Q25 and MiXCR, TCRdb rebuilt clones from the public reads, retaining in-frame beta chains. Merged by CDR3 protein, the rows form single entries marked with the most common genes and DNA. For this entry, the V and J calls and clone size follow TCRdb and not the study's own pipeline. The sample includes 270,000 or so distinct CDR3 sequences, with roughly 8.7% observed a single time. The ten largest clones add up to over 2.5% of the sample.

These data also formed part of another study, on yellow fever vaccine responses in identical twins. Looking at the second paper: The T cell response to vaccination in identical twins was reported by the authors to appear partly convergent and partly personalized. Focusing on identical twins, the study followed the T cell clones that responded to the vaccine, and did so with precision.

The chain was built from TRBV21-1 and TRBJ2-7; the table's D gene call, TRBD2, was not cross checked with the DNA. TRBV21-1 is a recognized pseudogene. The clonotype originates from a woman aged 18-30 years in good health. The source material was CD8+ T cells sorted from blood. The DNA reads as follows: TGTGCCAGCAGCAAAGTAGAGAGGCTAGCGGGAGTTCCACCCTACGAGCAGTACTTC. The encoded protein is CASSKVERLAGVPPYEQYF.